In its sample, the clone carrying this T cell receptor beta chain is medium-sized (0.01 to 0.1%). The antigen is unknown. Documented time point: sample taken at primary tumor resection. Sequencing covered unsorted whole RNA taken from tumor, nontumor lung or frozen PBMC. Trimming stripped 0 bases from V and 4 bases from J, with 12 bases between. This CDR3 region has 14 residues. From germline, CDR1 is SQVTM and CDR2 ANQGSEA. MiXCR, applied by TCRdb to the 5' RACE reads, yields one record per CDR3 protein. The sample has several thousand distinct CDR3 sequences, roughly a sixth seen once. This sample is part of a study of spatial heterogeneity in lung cancer. Study-wide points: At resection, ubiquitous expanded tumor TCRs appeared in blood more than at follow-up.

Source: PBMCs, taken at surgery. The chain recombines TRBV29-1 with TRBJ1-2, with D maybe TRBD1 (5 bases). The sequence was collected from a male donor with early-stage non-small cell lung cancer. CDR3 in amino acids: CSVEDLQGVYGYTF. CDR3 DNA: TGCAGCGTTGAAGATCTTCAAGGGGTCTATGGCTACACCTTC. The entire variable domain, with the rest obtained from reference TRBV29-1 and TRBJ1-2, is as follows: SAVISQKPSRDICQRGTSLTIQCQVDSQVTMMFWYRQQPGQSLTLIATANQGSEATYESGFVIDKFPISRPNLTFSTLTVSNMSPEDSSIYLCSVEDLQGVYGYTFGSGTRLTVV.